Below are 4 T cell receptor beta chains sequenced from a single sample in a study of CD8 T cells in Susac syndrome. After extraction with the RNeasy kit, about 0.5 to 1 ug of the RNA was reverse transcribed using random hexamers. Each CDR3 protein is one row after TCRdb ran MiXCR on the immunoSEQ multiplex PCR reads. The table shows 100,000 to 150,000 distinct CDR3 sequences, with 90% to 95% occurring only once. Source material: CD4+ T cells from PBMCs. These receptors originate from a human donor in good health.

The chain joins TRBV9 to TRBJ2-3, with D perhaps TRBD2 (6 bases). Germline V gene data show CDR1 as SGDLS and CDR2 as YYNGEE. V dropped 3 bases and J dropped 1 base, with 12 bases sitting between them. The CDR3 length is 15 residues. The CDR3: CASSAVPGGTDTQYF. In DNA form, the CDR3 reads TGTGCCAGCAGCGCCGTCCCGGGAGGCACAGATACGCAGTATTTT.

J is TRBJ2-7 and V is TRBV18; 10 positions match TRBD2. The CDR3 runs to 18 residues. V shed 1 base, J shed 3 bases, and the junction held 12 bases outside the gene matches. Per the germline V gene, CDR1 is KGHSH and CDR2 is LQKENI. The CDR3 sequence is CASSPLSSSGSGFYEQYF. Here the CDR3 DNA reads TGTGCCAGCTCACCACTTAGCTCTAGCGGGAGTGGTTTCTACGAGCAGTACTTC.

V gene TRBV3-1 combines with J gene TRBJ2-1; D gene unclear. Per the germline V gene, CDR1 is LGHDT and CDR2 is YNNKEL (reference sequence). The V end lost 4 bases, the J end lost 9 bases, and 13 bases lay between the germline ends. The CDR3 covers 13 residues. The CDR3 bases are TGTGCCAGCAGCCGCAATCGTGCGGCTGAGCAGTTCTTC. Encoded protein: CASSRNRAAEQFF.

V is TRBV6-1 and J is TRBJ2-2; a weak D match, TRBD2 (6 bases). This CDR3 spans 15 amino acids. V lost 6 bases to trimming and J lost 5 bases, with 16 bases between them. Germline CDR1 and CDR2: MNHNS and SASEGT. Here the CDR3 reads CASSSEGGPTGELFF. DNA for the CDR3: TGTGCCAGCAGCTCGGAGGGTGGTCCGACCGGGGAGCTGTTTTTT.